Listed below are T cell receptor beta chains from one sample, sequenced in a study of glioma-infiltrating T cells after dendritic cell vaccination. TCRdb's copy holds only in-frame clones and misses some; the assay was immunoSEQ multiplex PCR. The sample records over 90,000 clones, around 85% being singletons. The specimen was blood, collected before dendritic cell vaccination. All receptors derive from a human donor with glioblastoma. Each CDR3 is given with its conserved first and last residue. A D gene is named only where the DNA matches it firmly. Expanded clones are given a class, and other clones once, few, many or no size at all.

V gene	clone size	J gene	D gene	CDR3 DNA	CDR3 protein
TRBV30	.	TRBJ1-5	TRBD1	TGTGCCTGGAGCTCCTTCCGGTTGGACAGGGGTAGCAATCAGCCCCAGCATTTT	CAWSSFRLDRGSNQPQHF
TRBV5-4	.	TRBJ2-3	.	TGTGCCAGCAGCCCCCCGTCCGGCAGGGGCGATACGCAGTATTTT	CASSPPSGRGDTQYF
TRBV27	.	TRBJ2-3	.	TGTGCCAGCAGTCCCTTCCTTGGCACAGATACGCAGTATTTT	CASSPFLGTDTQYF
TRBV18	.	TRBJ1-1	TRBD1	TGTGCCAGCTCACCACGGGACAGCCAGGGGAACACTGAAGCTTTCTTT	CASSPRDSQGNTEAFF
TRBV25-1	.	TRBJ1-2	.	TGTGCCAGCAGCCTTTACTATGGCTACACCTTC	CASSLYYGYTF
TRBV6-6	.	TRBJ1-4	.	TGTGCCAGCAGTTTCCGGGCTAATGAAAAACTGTTTTTT	CASSFRANEKLFF
TRBV11-3	.	TRBJ1-1	.	TGTGCCAGCAGCTTAAGCATCGGCACTGAAGCTTTCTTT	CASSLSIGTEAFF
TRBV10-1	.	TRBJ2-1	TRBD2	TGCGCCAGCAGTCTGCTAGCGGGAGCGAATGAGCAGTTCTTC	CASSLLAGANEQFF
TRBV6-6	once	TRBJ1-5	.	TGTGCCAGCAGTTACCTTTGGGCTAGCAATCAGCCCCAGCATTTT	CASSYLWASNQPQHF
TRBV11-2	.	TRBJ2-7	.	TGTGCCAGCAGCTTTGGCAAAGCCTACGAGCAGTACTTC	CASSFGKAYEQYF
TRBV6-5	once	TRBJ2-7	.	TGTGCCAGCAGCCCCGGGGGGACAATCTACGAGCAGTACTTC	CASSPGGTIYEQYF